The rows below give T cell receptor beta chains drawn from one sample of a study of technical replicates of blood from several donors. The table came from immunoSEQ multiplex PCR; TCRdb's copy has only in-frame clones and leaves some out. Of 14,000 or so clones in the sample, 80% to 90% were seen once. Sequencing used PBMCs. These TCRs come from a human donor in good health. Both conserved end residues are part of each CDR3. The order of the fields is J gene, D gene, clone size, V gene, CDR3 DNA, CDR3 protein. D genes are given only for firm matches. The size entry is marked missing in some rows and otherwise reads once, few, many or a size class.

TRBJ2-7,NA,NA,TRBV7-2,TGTGCCAGCAGCTCAATCACCCAGGCAGAGCAGTACTTC,CASSSITQAEQYF
TRBJ2-2,TRBD1,NA,TRBV6-1,TGTGCCAGCAGTGGGACAGGGGCCGTTAAAACCGGGGAGCTGTTTTTT,CASSGTGAVKTGELFF
TRBJ2-2,NA,NA,TRBV18,TGTGCCAGCTCAGAGGTAGCGGTTAACACCGGGGAGCTGTTTTTT,CASSEVAVNTGELFF
TRBJ1-1,NA,NA,TRBV5-1,TGCGCCAGCAGCTTGGCCGGGGGTAACTCTGAAGCTTTCTTT,CASSLAGGNSEAFF
TRBJ2-3,TRBD2,NA,TRBV5-1,TGCGCCAGCAGCTTGGCAGCGGGAGGGATCACAGATACGCAGTATTTT,CASSLAAGGITDTQYF
TRBJ2-1,NA,once,TRBV21-1,TGTGCCAGCAGCCATAGCGGGAGAGGCTACAATGAGCAGTTCTTC,CASSHSGRGYNEQFF
TRBJ2-1,NA,NA,TRBV30,TGTGCCTGGAGTCGTTTTTCCTACAATGAGCAGTTCTTC,CAWSRFSYNEQFF
TRBJ2-7,TRBD2,NA,TRBV5-4,TGTGCCAGCAGCTTGGGGGCGGGAGGTGTCTACGAGCAGTACTTC,CASSLGAGGVYEQYF
TRBJ2-7,NA,NA,TRBV30,TGTGCCTGGAGTGTAGGAGGTGAGATTCATAACTTC,CAWSVGGEIHNF
TRBJ1-1,NA,NA,TRBV4-1,TGCGCCAGCAGCCAAGATCTTATGGGCTTTGAAGCTTTCTTT,CASSQDLMGFEAFF
TRBJ2-7,TRBD1,NA,TRBV7-9,TGTGCCAGCAGGCTCACAGGGGGCTCCGAGCAGTACTTC,CASRLTGGSEQYF
TRBJ2-7,NA,NA,TRBV15,TGTGCCACCAGCATTACCCCCTTAGGGGGGGCCTACGAGCAGTACTTC,CATSITPLGGAYEQYF
TRBJ1-2,NA,NA,TRBV25-1,TGTGCCAGCAGTGAACCCGGGGGGGGGTTATCCTATGGCTACACCTTC,CASSEPGGGLSYGYTF
TRBJ2-7,TRBD2,NA,TRBV4-1,TGCGCCAGCAGCCAATTGGGACTAGCGGGAGGGCCGTCGCAGTACTTC,CASSQLGLAGGPSQYF